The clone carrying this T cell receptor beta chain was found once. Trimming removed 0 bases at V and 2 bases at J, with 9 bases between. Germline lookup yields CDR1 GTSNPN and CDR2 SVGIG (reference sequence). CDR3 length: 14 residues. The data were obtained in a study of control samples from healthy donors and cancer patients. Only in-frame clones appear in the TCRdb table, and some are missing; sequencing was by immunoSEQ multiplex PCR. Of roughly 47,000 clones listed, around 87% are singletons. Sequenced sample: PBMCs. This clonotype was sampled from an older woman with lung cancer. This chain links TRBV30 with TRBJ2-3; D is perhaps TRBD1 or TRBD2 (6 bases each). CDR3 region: CAWSVTGATDTQYF. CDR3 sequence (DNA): TGTGCCTGGAGTGTAACGGGGGCCACAGATACGCAGTATTTT.